This T cell receptor (beta chain) originates from a study of blood T cell repertoires in COVID-19. For the study at large: Collection of acute and convalescent COVID-19 samples took place in the United States, Italy and Spain. T cells, B-cell-depleted T cells, or PBMCs supplied cDNA or gDNA.

This CDR3 contains 14 residues. The germline V gene encodes CDR1 SGHNT and CDR2 YENEEA. Trimming took off 5 bases at V and 8 bases at J, with 15 bases between the two ends. Per the authors' pipeline: Quantification of nucleated cells was approximated via reference gene primer amplification. Measured with immunoSEQ multiplex PCR; TCRdb has only the in-frame clones, and not every one. The V and J calls and clone size come from that table; D and trimming were worked out from the DNA. The sample shows approximately 170,000 clones, about 86% of them seen only once. This clone was observed a few times. This sequence originates from a man between 65 and 85 years old with active or convalescent COVID-19. The chain recombines TRBV11-3 with TRBJ2-2, with a tentative D call TRBD2 (6 bases). The sequenced sample consisted of peripheral blood. CDR3 coding DNA: TGTGCCAGCAGCCGGGACTCCCGAGGAGGGGAGCTGTTTTTT. Residues: CASSRDSRGGELFF.